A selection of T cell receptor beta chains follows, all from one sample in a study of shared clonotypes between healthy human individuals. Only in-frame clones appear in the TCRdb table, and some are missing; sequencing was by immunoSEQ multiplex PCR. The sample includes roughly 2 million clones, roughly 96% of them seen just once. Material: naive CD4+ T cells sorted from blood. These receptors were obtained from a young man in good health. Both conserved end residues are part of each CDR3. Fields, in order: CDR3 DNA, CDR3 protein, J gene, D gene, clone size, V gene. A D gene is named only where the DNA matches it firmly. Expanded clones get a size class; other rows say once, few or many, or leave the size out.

CDR3 DNA: TGTGCCAGCAGTGAAGAAAGGGAATCGAACACCGGGGAGCTGTTTTTT
CDR3 protein: CASSEERESNTGELFF
J gene: TRBJ2-2
D gene: NA
clone size: NA
V gene: TRBV6-1

CDR3 DNA: TGTGCCAGCAGCTTAACATCGACAGCTTACTCTGGGGCCAACGTCCTGACTTTC
CDR3 protein: CASSLTSTAYSGANVLTF
J gene: TRBJ2-6
D gene: NA
clone size: NA
V gene: TRBV5-4

CDR3 DNA: TGCGCCAGCAGCCCTGGACAAACCAACGGCGAGCAGTACTTC
CDR3 protein: CASSPGQTNGEQYF
J gene: TRBJ2-7
D gene: NA
clone size: once
V gene: TRBV5-1

CDR3 DNA: TGTGCCAGTAGTTCACTAAGACAGGGGCACTACGAGCAGTACTTC
CDR3 protein: CASSSLRQGHYEQYF
J gene: TRBJ2-7
D gene: TRBD1
clone size: NA
V gene: TRBV19

CDR3 DNA: TGTGCCAGCAGCTTAGGGGGCCAGTCCAAATACAATGAGCAGTTCTTC
CDR3 protein: CASSLGGQSKYNEQFF
J gene: TRBJ2-1
D gene: NA
clone size: NA
V gene: TRBV11-2

CDR3 DNA: TGTGCCAGCAGTGGAATGCAGGGGACACAAGAGACCCAGTACTTC
CDR3 protein: CASSGMQGTQETQYF
J gene: TRBJ2-5
D gene: NA
clone size: once
V gene: TRBV2

CDR3 DNA: TGTGCCAGCAGCTCGGGACTCGGGCGGTACGAGCAGTACTTC
CDR3 protein: CASSSGLGRYEQYF
J gene: TRBJ2-7
D gene: NA
clone size: NA
V gene: TRBV11-2

CDR3 DNA: TGTGCCAGCTCACCTGGACAGGGGGATGGCTACACCTTC
CDR3 protein: CASSPGQGDGYTF
J gene: TRBJ1-2
D gene: TRBD1
clone size: NA
V gene: TRBV18

CDR3 DNA: TGTGCCACCCCTACAGGACTAAATTCACCCCTCCACTTT
CDR3 protein: CATPTGLNSPLHF
J gene: TRBJ1-6
D gene: NA
clone size: once
V gene: TRBV19

CDR3 DNA: TGTGCCAGTAGTATAGATAGGTGGAACTATGGCTACACCTTC
CDR3 protein: CASSIDRWNYGYTF
J gene: TRBJ1-2
D gene: NA
clone size: NA
V gene: TRBV19

CDR3 DNA: TGTGCCAGCAGCCATTCCCCTACCTACGAGCAGTACTTC
CDR3 protein: CASSHSPTYEQYF
J gene: TRBJ2-7
D gene: NA
clone size: once
V gene: TRBV16

CDR3 DNA: TGTGCCAGCAGTTTATCACTAGCGGGGGACAGGAGTACGCAGTATTTT
CDR3 protein: CASSLSLAGDRSTQYF
J gene: TRBJ2-3
D gene: TRBD2
clone size: NA
V gene: TRBV28

CDR3 DNA: TGTGCCAGCAGTCCCCTTGGGCAGGGAGGAGACACTGAAGCTTTCTTT
CDR3 protein: CASSPLGQGGDTEAFF
J gene: TRBJ1-1
D gene: NA
clone size: NA
V gene: TRBV28

CDR3 DNA: TGTGCCAGCAGCCCCGGGGACCATCAGCCCCAGCATTTT
CDR3 protein: CASSPGDHQPQHF
J gene: TRBJ1-5
D gene: NA
clone size: NA
V gene: TRBV7-6

CDR3 DNA: TGTGCCAGCAGGGGCCTAAGGTTTTTGGATGGCTACACCTTC
CDR3 protein: CASRGLRFLDGYTF
J gene: TRBJ1-2
D gene: NA
clone size: NA
V gene: TRBV2

CDR3 DNA: TGCGCCAGCAGCGCAGGGTCTTCGAACTCTGGGGCCAACGTCCTGACTTTC
CDR3 protein: CASSAGSSNSGANVLTF
J gene: TRBJ2-6
D gene: NA
clone size: NA
V gene: TRBV5-1

CDR3 DNA: TGTGCCAGCAGGGGGACAAATGAAGCTTTCTTT
CDR3 protein: CASRGTNEAFF
J gene: TRBJ1-1
D gene: NA
clone size: NA
V gene: TRBV6-1

CDR3 DNA: TGTGCCAGCAGGGACAGGGGGAGGGAGACCCAGTACTTC
CDR3 protein: CASRDRGRETQYF
J gene: TRBJ2-5
D gene: TRBD1
clone size: NA
V gene: TRBV28

CDR3 DNA: TGCGCCAGCAGCGCAACTCATACAGATACGCAGTATTTT
CDR3 protein: CASSATHTDTQYF
J gene: TRBJ2-3
D gene: NA
clone size: NA
V gene: TRBV4-3

CDR3 DNA: TGTGCCAGCAGCGGACGGGGGGCTGAGGTAGGCTACACCTTC
CDR3 protein: CASSGRGAEVGYTF
J gene: TRBJ1-2
D gene: NA
clone size: NA
V gene: TRBV5-6